A selection of T cell receptor beta chains follows, all from one sample in a study of T cell repertoires in cytomegalovirus infection. No antigen is known for these receptors. Each CDR3 protein is one row after TCRdb ran MiXCR on the reads. The table records about a million distinct CDR3 sequences, roughly 30% of them present only once. This specimen consisted of cultured CD8+ T cells from PBMCs, obtained from culture after CMV antigen stimulation. The receptors originated from a human donor in good health (CMV status not recorded). Some clones in this sample may be carry-over from other donors' samples. Each CDR3 is given with its conserved first and last residue. A D gene is named only where the DNA matches it firmly. Size is stated for part of the rows, as once, few or many counts, or as a class when the clone is expanded.

cdr3_aa | cdr3_nt | j_call | clone_size | v_call | d_call
CASSLSVGGSGNTIYF | TGTGCCAGCAGTTTATCGGTAGGAGGCTCTGGAAACACCATATATTTT | TRBJ1-3 | NA | TRBV27 | NA
CASSVRGENEQFF | TGTGCCAGCAGTGTTCGGGGGGAGAATGAGCAGTTCTTC | TRBJ2-1 | many | TRBV6-1 | TRBD2
CSVAGGGWNEQFF | TGCAGCGTTGCAGGGGGCGGTTGGAATGAGCAGTTCTTC | TRBJ2-1 | NA | TRBV29-1 | TRBD1
CASSLEIGTGLEWGEAFF | TGTGCCAGCAGCTTAGAGATAGGGACAGGGCTGGAATGGGGTGAAGCTTTCTTT | TRBJ1-1 | many | TRBV7-2 | TRBD1
CASSLRTVPSTDTQYF | TGTGCCAGCAGTCTACGGACGGTGCCTAGCACAGATACGCAGTATTTT | TRBJ2-3 | many | TRBV7-2 | NA
CASSQSPVPGTGARNEQFF | TGCGCCAGCAGTCAATCCCCAGTACCCGGGACAGGGGCGCGGAATGAGCAGTTCTTC | TRBJ2-1 | NA | TRBV23-1 | TRBD1
CASSLAGGTEQFF | TGTGCCAGCAGTCTAGCGGGGGGGACTGAGCAGTTCTTC | TRBJ2-1 | few | TRBV6-2/TRBV6-3 | TRBD2
CASSFRAGALPDTQYF | TGTGCCAGCAGTTTTAGAGCGGGGGCCCTCCCCGATACGCAGTATTTT | TRBJ2-3 | few | TRBV27 | TRBD2
CASLRLARPPDTQYF | TGTGCCAGCCTCCGACTAGCCCGCCCCCCAGATACGCAGTATTTT | TRBJ2-3 | NA | TRBV2 | TRBD2
CASSRPLDSSYEQYF | TGTGCCAGCAGCCGACCGCTGGACAGCTCCTACGAGCAGTACTTC | TRBJ2-7 | many | TRBV7-9 | NA
CASSSYPDINYGYTF | TGTGCTAGCAGCTCATACCCGGACATTAACTATGGCTACACCTTC | TRBJ1-2 | few | TRBV7-6 | NA
CASSDTMKGSRQETQYF | TGTGCCAGCAGCGATACGATGAAGGGGTCCCGCCAAGAGACCCAGTACTTC | TRBJ2-5 | NA | TRBV3-1 | NA
CASRPLLQEITEAFF | TGTGCCAGCCGCCCCCTTTTGCAGGAGATCACTGAAGCTTTCTTT | TRBJ1-1 | once | TRBV4-1 | NA
CASSIAGGYTDTQYF | TGTGCCAGTAGTATAGCGGGCGGGTACACAGATACGCAGTATTTT | TRBJ2-3 | NA | TRBV19 | NA